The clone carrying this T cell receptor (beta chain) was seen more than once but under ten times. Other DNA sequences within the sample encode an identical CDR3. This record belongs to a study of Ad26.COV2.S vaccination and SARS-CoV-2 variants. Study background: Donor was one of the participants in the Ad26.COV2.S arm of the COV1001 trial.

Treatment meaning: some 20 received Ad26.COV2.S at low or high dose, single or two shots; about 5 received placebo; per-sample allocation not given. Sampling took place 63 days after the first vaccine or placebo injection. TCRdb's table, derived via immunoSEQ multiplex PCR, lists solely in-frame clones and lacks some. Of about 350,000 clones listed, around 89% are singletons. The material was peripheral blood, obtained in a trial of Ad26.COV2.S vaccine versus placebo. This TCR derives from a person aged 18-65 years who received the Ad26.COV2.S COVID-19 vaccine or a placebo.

This chain's CDR3 is CASSPSDTQYF. In DNA, the CDR3 is TGTGCCAGCTCACCCTCAGATACGCAGTATTTT. The genes are TRBV18 and TRBJ2-3; D call uncertain. Germline CDR1 KGHSH, CDR2 LQKENI. This CDR3 comprises 11 residues. Trimming took off 3 bases at V and 4 bases at J, with 2 bases between the two ends.